This T cell receptor (beta chain) came from a study of identifying expanded T cells in peripheral blood. Study-wide findings and caveats: Variance in clone template counts between approximately two-week samples significantly increased with total template count across all healthy donors. About 1.2 clones differed between technical replicates, versus around 15 and 19 over time.

CDR1 and CDR2 (germline): SGHKS, YYEKEE (reference sequence). The V end was cut by 2 bases, the J end by 7 bases, with 9 bases between. The CDR3 totals 13 residues. To note about this clone: The antigen is unknown.

Healthy donors had no documented immune events, such as infections, while sampled. Clones were read by immunoSEQ multiplex PCR, and TCRdb kept only the in-frame ones, dropping some. The data hold around 80,000 clones, with 75% to 90% observed a single time. This TCR was recovered from a person aged 18 to 70 in good health. Sequences were obtained from blood. V gene TRBV5-5 combines with J gene TRBJ2-2; a weak D match, TRBD2 (5 bases). CDR3 coding DNA: TGTGCCAGCAGCTTAACTAGTCTCGGGGAGCTGTTTTTT. Translated, it gives CASSLTSLGELFF.